Given below is one TCR beta chain in context. In germline, CDR1 is SGDLS, CDR2 YYNGEE. V was trimmed by 4 bases and J by 0 bases, leaving 12 bases between them. This CDR3 is built from 15 residues. TCRdb's table, derived via immunoSEQ multiplex PCR, lists solely in-frame clones and lacks some. This sample has around 50,000 clones; almost 95% occur once, and the top ten carry about 4.5%. These data are taken from a study of T cell changes during pregnancy in multiple sclerosis. This receptor was obtained from a female donor with multiple sclerosis, enrolled in a pregnancy study. The material was CD8+ T cells from peripheral blood mononuclear cells, obtained in the first trimester of pregnancy. V and J are TRBV9 and TRBJ2-3; the D gene is possibly TRBD1 (6 bases). For the CDR3, the DNA is TGTGCCAGCAGCCAGGGGCTCTGGAGCACAGATACGCAGTATTTT. Its translation is CASSQGLWSTDTQYF.